The sequence of this T cell receptor beta chain was determined in a study of radiotherapy plus CTLA-4 blockade in lung cancer. Study summary: Around a sixth of patients responded objectively, and around 31% achieved disease control.

Libraries were prepared by immunoSEQ multiplex PCR; TCRdb keeps only in-frame clonotypes and omits some of them. This table has about 94,000 clones, approximately 82% appearing once. A note on this clone: Its antigen is unidentified.

CDR1 is MNHEY, CDR2 SVGAGI, per germline. V was clipped by 6 bases and J by 7 bases; unmatched bases: 10. The CDR3 consists of 15 residues. Overall study findings and caveats: Increased serum interferon-beta after radiation also reportedly predicted response strongly. Radiotherapy was combined with ipilimumab, and tumor-derived TCR clones then expanded in blood.

Patients with chemo-refractory metastatic non-small-cell lung cancer received focal radiation plus CTLA-4 blockade with ipilimumab. The chain links TRBV6-5 to TRBJ2-7; 12 positions agree with TRBD2. The sample in question was peripheral blood, obtained from a patient treated with radiotherapy plus ipilimumab. The TCR comes from a human donor with non-small cell lung cancer that progressed on radiotherapy plus ipilimumab. CDR3 DNA sequence: TGTGCCAGCAGCCATACTAGCGGGAGGCGTACTGAGCAGTACTTC. Translated, it gives CASSHTSGRRTEQYF.